This T cell receptor beta chain was sequenced in a study of beta chain features in type 1 diabetes (dated by TCRdb to 2017 to 2018). Concerning the study at large: Mean age, gender distribution, total cell number and subset yield were not different between patients and healthy donors. A total of some 110 million sorted cells were examined across all samples, and the number of cells per subset was strongly correlated with RNA yield. The study compared TCRB repertoires of sorted circulating CD4+ T cell subsets between recently diagnosed type 1 diabetes patients and matched healthy donors. Regulatory and stem cell-like memory subsets were obtained from only 8 patients and about 8 healthy donors, while naive and central memory subsets were obtained from all 28 donors. What the study reported, not specific to this receptor: HLA sub-analyses involved small numbers of individuals, so any influence of HLA type on TCRB rearrangement remained unresolved. Shorter templates might have been favored by PCR, but patient and control samples were amplified and corrected together, so both groups would have been affected equally by any skew. In all four CD4+ subsets, TCRB CDR3 length was moderately but significantly shorter in type 1 diabetes patients. Because cDNA was sequenced instead of genomic DNA, highly expressing activated cells could be over-represented, though the groups showed no difference in activation or CD3 levels. Fewer insertions and more nucleotide deletions at VDJ recombination sites were observed in patients with type 1 diabetes, implying thymic rearrangement abnormalities. Naive, central memory and regulatory TCRB repertoires appeared more similar among patients than among healthy donors.

At the junction V is shortened by 1 base and J by 2 bases, with 9 bases in between. The CDR3, from cysteine to phenylalanine, totals 15 residues. Only CDR3 DNA remains: 45 bases, in frame from the first base. CDR1 and CDR2 were assigned from the germline V gene as SGHTA and FQGNSA. From each donor, a single peripheral blood sample of around 120 mL on average was drawn into heparinised tubes. Naive, central memory, regulatory and stem cell-like memory CD4+ T cells were sorted on a BD FACSAria II using a panel including CD45RO, CCR7, CD25, CD127, CD95 and CD27. Purity was above 95% for every sorted population. PBMCs were isolated right away by Lymphoprep density gradient centrifugation and were stained directly, without culture. To minimize batch effects, samples were stained and sorted in pairs, one healthy donor with one patient per experiment. This clone was detected a few times. No cognate antigen has been identified for it. Base qualities are not provided; no much larger clone lies one nucleotide away.

The entire isolated RNA was reverse transcribed using the High Capacity cDNA Reverse Transcription Kit, and thus expressed TCRB transcripts were sequenced. Deep immunoSEQ sequencing was performed on naive, central memory and regulatory T cell samples, with an average of about 3.57 million total reads per sample. After sorted cells were lysed in RLT buffer, RNA was extracted with DNase-treated RNeasy Micro or Mini kits, with the choice depending on cell number. To prevent cross-contamination, every cell subset was processed on its own, while patient and healthy donor samples were processed together. The immunoSEQ multiplex PCR was used to amplify TCRB sequences from cDNA, generating 87-bp fragments that spanned the CDR3 region. Sequencing of the amplicons was performed on the Illumina HiSeq platform. The authors processed their data as follows. Synthetic template baselines were used to correct PCR bias computationally, reads within Hamming distance 2 were collapsed together, and singletons that could not be merged were discarded. Reads were aligned against IMGT so that V, D and J genes, CDR3 length and insertions or deletions at six rearrangement sites could be assigned. Clonotype counts were normalized to sorted cell number within each subset before computing true diversity and Gini coefficients with the tcR R package. Repertoire sharing was quantified using the overlap coefficient calculated on TCRB nucleotide sequences. As a proxy for the pre-selection repertoire, out-of-frame TCRB sequences from naive cells were analyzed. The table was pulled from immuneACCESS by TCRdb, which kept in-frame rearrangements only. Such tables lose some clones; where checked, under half of the loss comes from unresolved V genes, and the rest has no known cause. D and trimming were read from the DNA, whereas the V and J calls and clone size are those reported in that table. Across this sample there are about 700,000 clones, with 13% seen only once. Around 0.022% of the sample is held by the ten biggest clonotypes.

The receptor comes from a man between 18 and 35 years old with type 1 diabetes. The receptor chain draws on TRBV7-2 and TRBJ1-5, with an unclear D gene assignment. Sequencing was carried out using naive CD4+ T cells from blood. This specimen's cell subset or site label, interpreted: true naive CD4+ T cells. The nucleotide sequence reads as follows: TGTGCCAGCAGCTTAGAGAGTGGCCGCAATCAGCCCCAGCATTTT. Its product reads: CASSLESGRNQPQHF.